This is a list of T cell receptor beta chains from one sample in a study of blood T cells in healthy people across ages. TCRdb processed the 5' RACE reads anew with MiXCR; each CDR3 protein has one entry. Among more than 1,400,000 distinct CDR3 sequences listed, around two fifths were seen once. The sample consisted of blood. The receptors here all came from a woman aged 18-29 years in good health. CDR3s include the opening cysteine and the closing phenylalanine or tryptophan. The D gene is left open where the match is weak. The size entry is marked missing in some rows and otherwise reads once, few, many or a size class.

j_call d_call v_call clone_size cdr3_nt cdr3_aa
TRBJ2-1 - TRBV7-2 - TGTGCCAGCACCTATTTGAAAGGGACCCAGTTCTTC CASTYLKGTQFF
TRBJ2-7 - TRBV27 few TGTGCCAGCAGTACATACAGGGACGTAGACGAGCAGTACTTC CASSTYRDVDEQYF
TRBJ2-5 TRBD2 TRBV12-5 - TGTGCTAGTGGTTTGGGGACTAGCGGGAGGGGGACCCAGTACTTC CASGLGTSGRGTQYF
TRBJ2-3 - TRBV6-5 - TGTGCCAGCAGTTACTCGACTCCTGACACAGATACGCAGTATTTT CASSYSTPDTDTQYF
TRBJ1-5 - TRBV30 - TGTGCCTGGAGTGTACAACAGGGTAGGGGTCCGCCCCAGCATTTT CAWSVQQGRGPPQHF
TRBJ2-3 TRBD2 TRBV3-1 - TGTGCCAGCAGCGGGGACCCTAGCGGGAGGGGAGATACGCAGTATTTT CASSGDPSGRGDTQYF
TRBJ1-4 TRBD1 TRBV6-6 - TGTGCCAGCAGTTACGCCGGACAGGGTAGGGAAAAACTGTTTTTT CASSYAGQGREKLFF
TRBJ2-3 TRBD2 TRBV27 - TGTGCCAGTCCTCCTCTAATTAGACTAGCGGGAGGGCCGAATACGCAGTATTTT CASPPLIRLAGGPNTQYF
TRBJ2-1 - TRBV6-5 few TGTGCCAGCAGTTACTCGATTGGACCTTTCAATGAGCAGTTCTTC CASSYSIGPFNEQFF
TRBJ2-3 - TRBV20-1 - TGCAGTGCCCTTACTCCGAGGGCCCAAGATACGCAGTATTTT CSALTPRAQDTQYF
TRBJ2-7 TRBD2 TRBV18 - TGTGCCAGCTCACCACCGTCTAGCGGGGGGTCTTACTACGAGCAGTACTTC CASSPPSSGGSYYEQYF
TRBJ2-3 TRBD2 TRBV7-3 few TGTGCCAGCAGCCCCCTCCGTTTGCTAGCGGGCACAGATACGCAGTATTTT CASSPLRLLAGTDTQYF
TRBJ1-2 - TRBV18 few TGTGCCAGCTCACCACCGTCCACCTGGGGGTATGGCTACACCTTC CASSPPSTWGYGYTF
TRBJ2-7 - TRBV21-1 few TGTGCCAGCAGCAAAGGACCGACAGGGGCCTACGAGCAGTACTTC CASSKGPTGAYEQYF
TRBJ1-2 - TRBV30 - TGTGCCTGGAGTGTCCAGGGCCCAGAGAAGTATGGCTACACCTTC CAWSVQGPEKYGYTF
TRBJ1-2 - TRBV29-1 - TGCAGCGTTGAAAGGATTAACTATGGCTACACCTTC CSVERINYGYTF
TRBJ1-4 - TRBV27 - TGTGCCAGCGGTAGAGTGAGCAATGAAAAACTGTTTTTT CASGRVSNEKLFF
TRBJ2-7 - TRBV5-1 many TGCGCCAGCAGCACTGGAAACTACGAGCAGTACTTC CASSTGNYEQYF
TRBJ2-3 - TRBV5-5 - TGTGCCAGCAGCACATTCGTTGGCGGAACCACAGATACGCAGTATTTT CASSTFVGGTTDTQYF
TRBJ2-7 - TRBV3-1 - TGTGCCAGCAGCCAAATCAGCTCCTACGAGCAGTACTTC CASSQISSYEQYF
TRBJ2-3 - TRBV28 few TGTGCCAGCAGCGAGACCTCGGGAGATACGCAGTATTTT CASSETSGDTQYF
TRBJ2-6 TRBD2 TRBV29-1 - TGCAGCGTTGACCTCCGCCCTATAGCGGGAGGACCCCTCTCTGGGGCCAACGTCCTGACTTTC CSVDLRPIAGGPLSGANVLTF
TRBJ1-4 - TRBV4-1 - TGCGCCAGCAGCCCCCCAGGGGCGTCGACTAATGAAAAACTGTTTTTT CASSPPGASTNEKLFF
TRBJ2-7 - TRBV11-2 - TGTGCCACCAGCCGGAGCGGAGGGGGAAACTCCTACGAGCAGTACTTC CATSRSGGGNSYEQYF
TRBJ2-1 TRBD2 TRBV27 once TGTGCCAGCAGTTCCTCGGCGGGAGGGAGGAATGAGCAGTTCTTC CASSSSAGGRNEQFF
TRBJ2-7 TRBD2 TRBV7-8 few TGTGCCAGCAGCCCCAGATTGAGCGGGGGTTACGAGCAGTACTTC CASSPRLSGGYEQYF
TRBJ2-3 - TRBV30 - TGTGCCTGGAGCGGGATAACAGATACGCAGTATTTT CAWSGITDTQYF
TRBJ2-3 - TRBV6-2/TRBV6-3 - TGTGCCAGCAGTTACTCGAGGCAGGGGGGTGGAGATACGCAGTATTTT CASSYSRQGGGDTQYF
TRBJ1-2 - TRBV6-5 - TGTGCCAGCAGTACCGTGGGTGGGGGAGCGAACTATGGCTACACCTTC CASSTVGGGANYGYTF
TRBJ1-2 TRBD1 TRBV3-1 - TGTGCCAGCAGCCACTCGGGACAGGAATATGGCTACACCTTC CASSHSGQEYGYTF
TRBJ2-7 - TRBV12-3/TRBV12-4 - TGTGCCAGCAGCCTTCTGTTTACCAGTCCCTACGAGCAGTACTTC CASSLLFTSPYEQYF
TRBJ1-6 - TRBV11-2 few TGTGCCAGCAGCCCCGGGATACCTAATTCACCCCTCCACTTT CASSPGIPNSPLHF
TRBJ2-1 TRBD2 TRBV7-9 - TGCGCCAGCAGCTTAGCCCCAGCGGGGGCCGAGTTCTTC CASSLAPAGAEFF
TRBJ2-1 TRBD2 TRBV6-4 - TGTGCCAGCAGTGGTCTAGCGGGAGGGTCCCAAGAGCAGTTCTTC CASSGLAGGSQEQFF
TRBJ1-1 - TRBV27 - TGTGCCAGCAGAGCCCCCCTTGGACAAATCGTTGGAGCTTTCTTT CASRAPLGQIVGAFF
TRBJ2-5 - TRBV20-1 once TGCAGTGCTAGAGAGGGGGCGGCGGTGGATGAGCAGTACTTC CSAREGAAVDEQYF
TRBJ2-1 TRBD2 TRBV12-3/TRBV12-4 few TGTGCCAGCAGACATAGCGGGAGGGCCTCCTACAATGAGCAGTTCTTC CASRHSGRASYNEQFF
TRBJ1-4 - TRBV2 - TGTGCCAGCAGGGCAGGGGAGAGAAAACTGTTTTTT CASRAGERKLFF
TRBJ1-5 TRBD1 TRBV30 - TGTGCCTGGACAGACAGGGGGAATTTCTATCAGCCCCAGCATTTT CAWTDRGNFYQPQHF
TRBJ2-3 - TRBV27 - TGTGCCAGCAGTTTATTCTACAGGGAGACCACAGATACGCAGTATTTT CASSLFYRETTDTQYF
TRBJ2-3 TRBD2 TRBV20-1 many TGCAGTGCTTCTCTAGACCCTGGACTAGCGGGAGAGGATGCGCAGTATTTT CSASLDPGLAGEDAQYF
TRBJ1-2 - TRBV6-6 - TGTGCCAGCACCAGGGGCCCTACTAACTATGGCTACACCTTC CASTRGPTNYGYTF
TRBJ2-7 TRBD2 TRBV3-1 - TGTGCCAGCAGCCACTGGGGTACTAGCGGGCTTGACAATGAGCAGTACTTC CASSHWGTSGLDNEQYF
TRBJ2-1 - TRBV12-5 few TGTGCTAGTGGTCCCACCAGGACAGTGTACAATGAGCAGTTCTTC CASGPTRTVYNEQFF
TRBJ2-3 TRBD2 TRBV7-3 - TGTGCCGGCAGCTCTAACGGGCTAGCGGGGGGCCGCCGCACAGATACGCAGTATTTT CAGSSNGLAGGRRTDTQYF
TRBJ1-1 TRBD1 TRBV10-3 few TGTGCCATCAGGGACAGGGAAGGATTGGGGAATGGCGCTGAAGCTTTCTTT CAIRDREGLGNGAEAFF
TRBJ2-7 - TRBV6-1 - TGTGCCAGCAGTGGGCGGACTACGCTCTACGAGCAGTACTTC CASSGRTTLYEQYF
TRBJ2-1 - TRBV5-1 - TGCGCCAGCAGCCACCGCGACAGGCCTCTCAATGAGCAGTTCTTC CASSHRDRPLNEQFF
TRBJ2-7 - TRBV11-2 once TGTGCCAGCATGGCAGGTCCCACACCGGGCGAGCAGTACTTC CASMAGPTPGEQYF
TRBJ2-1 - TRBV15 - TGTGCCACCAGCAGAGGAGTGGGAGGATCATTCCCTGAGCAGTTCTTC CATSRGVGGSFPEQFF